Listed below are T cell receptor beta chains from one sample, sequenced in a study of lymphopenia after photon versus proton radiotherapy. Assay used: immunoSEQ multiplex PCR; TCRdb lists only in-frame clones, some missing. The data contain about 160,000 clones, roughly nine tenths of them singletons. The sample in question was peripheral blood, obtained from a patient treated with photon-based radiotherapy. All receptors derive from a man aged 45 to 65 with gastric cancer. The CDR3 runs from the conserved cysteine through the conserved F or W. D genes are given only for firm matches. Only some rows state a clone size, as once, few, many or a class for expanded clones.

j_gene | abundance | d_gene | v_gene | CDR3nt | CDR3aa
TRBJ1-4 | - | TRBD1 | TRBV30 | TGTGCCTGGAGTTTCAACTCGGGACAGTTTAATGAAAAACTGTTTTTT | CAWSFNSGQFNEKLFF
TRBJ1-5 | - | - | TRBV5-1 | TGCGCCAGCAGCTTAGGCAGGGACAATCAGCCCCAGCATTTT | CASSLGRDNQPQHF
TRBJ2-4 | - | - | TRBV5-5 | TGTGCCAGCAGCCCTCGACAGGATCTAGCCAAAAACATTCAGTACTTC | CASSPRQDLAKNIQYF
TRBJ2-7 | - | - | TRBV7-8 | TGTGCCAGCAGCTTAACGGGAACCTCCTACGAGCAGTACTTC | CASSLTGTSYEQYF
TRBJ1-1 | - | - | TRBV28 | TGTGCCAGCAGTTTGTGGACTGAAGCTTTCTTT | CASSLWTEAFF
TRBJ1-1 | - | - | TRBV6-5 | TGTGCCAGCAGGGGACTAGTCCTTGCGACTGAAGCTTTCTTT | CASRGLVLATEAFF
TRBJ2-1 | - | - | TRBV6-5 | TGTGCCAGCAGTTACGTCGGCGGGAATTACGATGAGCAGTTCTTC | CASSYVGGNYDEQFF
TRBJ2-5 | - | TRBD1 | TRBV6-5 | TGTGCCAGCAGTTCCTCGGACAGGGGGTTAGGAGAGACCCAGTACTTC | CASSSSDRGLGETQYF
TRBJ1-2 | once | - | TRBV7-9 | TGTGCCAGCAGCTTCCTCAGGAGTAACTATGGCTACACCTTC | CASSFLRSNYGYTF
TRBJ2-2 | - | - | TRBV5-1 | TGCGCCAGCAGCTTGCAGGGGTACACCGGGGAGCTGTTTTTT | CASSLQGYTGELFF
TRBJ1-5 | - | - | TRBV6-6 | TGTGCCAGCATAGGGCAGGGAGGTCGCAATCAGCCCCAGCATTTT | CASIGQGGRNQPQHF
TRBJ2-5 | - | - | TRBV18 | TGTGCCAGCTCACCCGTCCAAGAAGAGAAAGAGACCCAGTACTTC | CASSPVQEEKETQYF
TRBJ2-7 | - | TRBD2 | TRBV18 | TGTGCCAGCTCACCACCGCCCAGCAGCGGGAGATCGGGAGAGCAGTACTTC | CASSPPPSSGRSGEQYF
TRBJ2-1 | - | TRBD2 | TRBV5-1 | TGCGCCAGCAGTCCGAGCGGGACCGGCAATGAGCAGTTCTTC | CASSPSGTGNEQFF
TRBJ1-2 | - | - | TRBV6-1 | TGTGCCAGTAGACCGACAAGGGAAGCTAACTATGGCTACACCTTC | CASRPTREANYGYTF
TRBJ2-5 | - | TRBD1 | TRBV19 | TGTGCCAGTAGTATGGGGACAGGGGGTAAAGAGACCCAGTACTTC | CASSMGTGGKETQYF
TRBJ2-5 | - | TRBD1 | TRBV11-2 | TGTGCCAGCAGCCCCACAGGGGTCGGGACCCAGTACTTC | CASSPTGVGTQYF
TRBJ2-1 | - | TRBD1 | TRBV18 | TGTGCCAGCTCATTCGGGACAGGATACTACAATGAGCAGTTCTTC | CASSFGTGYYNEQFF
TRBJ2-3 | - | TRBD2 | TRBV27 | TGTGCCAGCAGTTTATATCCCCGGGAGGGCCCTCGGGATACGCAGTATTTT | CASSLYPREGPRDTQYF
TRBJ2-5 | - | - | TRBV15 | TGTGCCACCAGCAGAGATGGGGCGGGACTGGAGACCCAGTACTTC | CATSRDGAGLETQYF
TRBJ1-1 | - | - | TRBV5-6 | TGTGCCAGCAGCTGGCAAACCGGGACCGCCAGGGGAAAGAACACTGAAGCTTTCTTT | CASSWQTGTARGKNTEAFF
TRBJ2-7 | - | TRBD2 | TRBV18 | TGTGCCAGCTCACCGAAACTAGCGGGAATGGCCGAGCAGTACTTC | CASSPKLAGMAEQYF
TRBJ1-1 | - | - | TRBV11-2 | TGTGCCAGCAGCTTATCTAACGGCCTGATGAACACTGAAGCTTTCTTT | CASSLSNGLMNTEAFF
TRBJ2-7 | - | - | TRBV10-3 | TGTGCCATCAGGGACAAACAATACGAGCAGTACTTC | CAIRDKQYEQYF